This T cell receptor (beta chain) was documented in a study of T-cell reconstitution after alpha-beta-depleted transplantation in children. Germline V CDR1 and CDR2: SGHVS, FNYEAQ. Trimming removed 3 bases at V and 1 base at J, with 9 bases between. The CDR3 runs 14 residues. Preparation of the TCRbeta library was carried out with unique molecular identifiers. TCRdb re-analysed the PCR reads in MiXCR, keeping a single row per CDR3 protein. The table has hundreds of thousands of distinct CDR3 sequences, over 15% seen once; the top ten hold 1.1%. The J gene is TRBJ1-1, the V gene TRBV7-6, with D maybe TRBD1 (5 bases). The material sequenced was PBMCs from the stem cell graft donor, taken from the stem cell graft. This receptor was identified in a human donor who donated a stem cell graft to a child with acute myeloid leukemia. CDR3 DNA sequence: TGTGCCAGCAGCTTGTCACAGGAGAACACTGAAGCTTTCTTT. This codes for CASSLSQENTEAFF.